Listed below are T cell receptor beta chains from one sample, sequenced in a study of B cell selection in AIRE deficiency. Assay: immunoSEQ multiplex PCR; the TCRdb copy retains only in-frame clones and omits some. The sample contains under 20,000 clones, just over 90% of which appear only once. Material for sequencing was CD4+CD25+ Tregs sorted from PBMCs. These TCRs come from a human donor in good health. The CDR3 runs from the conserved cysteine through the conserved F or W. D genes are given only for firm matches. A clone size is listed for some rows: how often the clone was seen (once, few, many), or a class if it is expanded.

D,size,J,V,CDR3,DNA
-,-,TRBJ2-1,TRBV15,CATGRGGSYNEQFF,TGTGCCACCGGTAGGGGGGGCTCCTACAATGAGCAGTTCTTC
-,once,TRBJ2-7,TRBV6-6,CASSPLNAGILEQYF,TGTGCCAGCAGTCCGCTTAACGCGGGGATCTTGGAGCAGTACTTC
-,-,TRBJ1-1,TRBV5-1,CASSPRAGPDEAFF,TGCGCCAGCAGCCCCCGCGCGGGGCCGGATGAAGCTTTCTTT
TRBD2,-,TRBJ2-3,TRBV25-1,CASSGGLAGWDTQYF,TGTGCCAGCAGTGGGGGACTAGCGGGGTGGGATACGCAGTATTTT
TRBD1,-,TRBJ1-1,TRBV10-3,CATGDRGTNTEAFF,TGTGCCACCGGAGACAGGGGGACGAACACTGAAGCTTTCTTT
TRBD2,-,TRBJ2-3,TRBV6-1,CACWASGSTDTQYF,TGTGCCTGTTGGGCTAGCGGGAGCACAGATACGCAGTATTTT
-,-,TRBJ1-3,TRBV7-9,CASSFGRTVGDTIYF,TGTGCCAGCAGCTTTGGTAGGACGGTGGGGGACACCATATATTTT
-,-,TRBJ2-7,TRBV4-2,CASSQDRARSYEQYF,TGTGCCAGCAGCCAAGATCGGGCTCGATCCTACGAGCAGTACTTC
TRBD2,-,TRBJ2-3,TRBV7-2,CASSSQGAGGRVSTDTQYF,TGTGCCAGCAGCTCCCAGGGAGCGGGAGGGAGAGTTAGCACAGATACGCAGTATTTT
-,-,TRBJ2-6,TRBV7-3,CASKPGGSGANVLTF,TGTGCCAGCAAACCTGGGGGCTCTGGGGCCAACGTCCTGACTTTC